These T cell receptor beta chains were read from a single sample in a study of neurological immune-mediated disorders. TCRdb reanalysed the 5' RACE reads using MiXCR and keeps one entry per CDR3 protein. Among 30,000 to 45,000 distinct CDR3 sequences listed, roughly 4.8% were seen once. Sequenced material: CD4+ T cells from blood. The receptors come from a man younger than 35 in good health. The CDR3 runs from the conserved cysteine through the conserved F or W.

TRBJ2-7,TRBV10-3,CAIRPGQGFGEQYF
TRBJ1-1,TRBV5-1,CASSMTGEVTEAFF
TRBJ1-1,TRBV7-2,CASSLVYENTEAFF
TRBJ2-3,TRBV12-3/TRBV12-4,CASRLGGASDTQYF
TRBJ2-2,TRBV7-3,CASSLGTAFPGELFF
TRBJ1-5,TRBV21-1,CASSNGQGAHYSNQPQHF
TRBJ1-2,TRBV6-6,CASSLTGRVIDF
TRBJ2-7,TRBV5-1,CASSLGSTGRYEQYF
TRBJ2-2,TRBV5-1,CASSAGVSGELFF
TRBJ2-7,TRBV18,CASSLGAMTYEQYF
TRBJ2-3,TRBV5-1,CASSWRLATDTQYF
TRBJ1-1,TRBV5-1,CASSLGPQGTEAFF
TRBJ1-6,TRBV9,CASSGVSSGGPLHF
TRBJ1-2,TRBV2,CASSDATGNLVYGYTF
TRBJ1-1,TRBV3-1,CASSQGTGGTEAFF
TRBJ2-1,TRBV7-2,CASSLFFVKPFF
TRBJ2-7,TRBV20-1,CSVSSLWSGKGPYEQYF
TRBJ2-5,TRBV7-7,CASSLGTGGQETQYF
TRBJ1-1,TRBV10-3,CAISESILMGDTEAFF
TRBJ1-1,TRBV11-1,CASSADRNTEAFF
TRBJ2-3,TRBV7-2,CASSSLDRGRTDTQYF
TRBJ1-4,TRBV12-3/TRBV12-4,CASSLYRGSEKLFF
TRBJ1-1,TRBV4-2,CASSPKTGGWGTEAFF
TRBJ2-1,TRBV7-2,CASSQTAGQGNEQFF
TRBJ2-7,TRBV19,CASTPGFLGSYEQYF
TRBJ1-1,TRBV20-1,CSAKTPGDTEAFF
TRBJ1-4,TRBV20-1,CSARAGDGEKLFF
TRBJ2-3,TRBV6-2/TRBV6-3,CASSLQGLSDTQYF
TRBJ2-2,TRBV2,CASRTGSANTGELFF
TRBJ2-6,TRBV7-2,CASSLETAGANVLTF
TRBJ2-5,TRBV20-1,CSAWSPRGAGETQYF
TRBJ2-5,TRBV6-6,CASSEQGVRQETQYF
TRBJ2-3,TRBV5-1,CASSSGEPTDTQYF
TRBJ2-3,TRBV7-3,CASSVTSGAGDTQYF
TRBJ2-3,TRBV24-1,CATSDFRAAGSKGTQYF
TRBJ2-5,TRBV15,CATSLGPRQETQYF
TRBJ2-2,TRBV11-2,CASSLRLAGGLRTGELFF
TRBJ2-7,TRBV6-5,CASSWSLRDFFYEQYF
TRBJ1-5,TRBV12-3/TRBV12-4,CASTRANGNQPQHF
TRBJ1-2,TRBV18,CASSPPDWGSGYTF
TRBJ2-1,TRBV27,CASSSTGAAYNEQFF
TRBJ1-6,TRBV20-1,CSARGGIRDPRNSPLHF
TRBJ2-5,TRBV19,CASRRVDTRGTQYF
TRBJ1-5,TRBV12-3/TRBV12-4,CASSPDWTRSQHF
TRBJ2-1,TRBV29-1,CSVYAGTSNNEQFF
TRBJ1-4,TRBV5-1,CASSLDSLNEKLFF
TRBJ2-7,TRBV7-9,CASSPWTLSYEQYF
TRBJ2-3,TRBV7-2,CASSPGLKSTDTQYF
TRBJ2-5,TRBV5-1,CASSLGFGRETQYF